What follows describes a single TCR beta chain. Its antigen is currently not known. One base away there is no much larger clone; base qualities are not given. This record belongs to a study of chemoradiotherapy in HPV16-positive cancers (dated by TCRdb to the early 2020s). Context from the whole study: Candidate HPV-specific T-cell clones and common TCR motifs were defined by functional T-cell assays performed on cells from a couple of HPV16-positive patients. The study set out to ask whether T-cell immunity against the HPV oncoproteins E6 and E7 changes over the course of chemoradiotherapy and whether that immunity affects survival. Next, the candidate HPV-specific TCRs and motifs were followed in TCR repertoires from over 85 patients with HPV-related cancers. What the research found in general, with its limitations: Only two HPV16-positive patients were used to derive the functional definition of HPV-specific T cells, and the survival association was reported for HPV16-positive patients. Among HPV16-positive patients, expansion of HPV-responsive T cells during chemoradiotherapy was associated with better recurrence-free survival. Expansion of candidate HPV-specific clones and E7-related TCR motifs was observed in the tumor microenvironment during treatment, whereas no such expansion was observed for non-HPV-specific T cells.

Library preparation used the immunoSEQ multiplex PCR assay. Entries here come from immuneACCESS through TCRdb and include only in-frame sequences with V and J called. Some clones fail to appear in such tables; in the studies checked, an unresolved V gene covers under half of the shortfall, and the cause of the remainder is unknown. Here the sample has approximately 2,400 clones; about 85% occur a single time. Roughly 7.4% of the sample lies in the top ten. Because repertoires were sampled repeatedly during chemoradiotherapy, clonal expansion in the tumor microenvironment could be followed. The germline V and J ends show losses of 6 bases and 0 bases respectively, and no gene match explains 3 bases of the junction. The CDR3 sequence holds 15 residues, the cysteine and phenylalanine included. Just CDR3 DNA is preserved here, 45 bases in frame from base 1. Reading the germline V gene gives CDR1 SGHTA and CDR2 FQGTGA.

Sequenced here: tumor tissue, sampled from a patient who underwent chemoradiotherapy. Recombination connected TRBV7-3 to TRBJ2-1; a stretch of 9 junction bases matches TRBD2. The source is a human donor with HPV-associated anogenital cancer. The CDR3 protein: CASSDSGSSYNEQFF. The DNA is as follows: TGTGCCAGCAGTGATAGCGGGAGCTCCTACAATGAGCAGTTCTTC. With all but the CDR3 taken from the reference TRBV7-3 and TRBJ2-1 genes, the full variable domain is: GAGVSQTPSNKVTEKGKYVELRCDPISGHTALYWYRQSLGQGPEFLIYFQGTGAADDSGLPNDRFFAVRPEGSVSTLKIQRTERGDSAVYLCASSDSGSSYNEQFFGPGTRLTVL.